This TCR beta chain was captured in a study of blood T cell repertoires in COVID-19. Overall study: COVID-19 samples collected from the United States, Italy and Spain covered acute and convalescent phases.

Original analysis: Amplification of reference gene primers provided the estimated nucleated cell counts. Assay used: immunoSEQ multiplex PCR; TCRdb lists only in-frame clones, some missing. The DNA gave D and trimming, while V, J and clone size come from that table. In the table there are about 49,000 clones, about 90% of which are singletons. The Seattle patients, enrolled during active infection, were followed longitudinally. Trimming removed 1 base from V and 4 bases from J, with 16 bases in between. Looked up from germline, CDR1 is LNHNV and CDR2 is YYDKDF (reference sequence). The CDR3 is 16 amino acids.

This chain links TRBV15 with TRBJ2-5; D is possibly TRBD1 (6 bases). Sequencing was done on a sample of peripheral blood. This clonotype was sampled from an elderly woman with COVID-19, enrolled during active disease. CDR3 bases: TGTGCCACCAGCAGAGGACAATTCCCCAGGGGAGAGACCCAGTACTTC. Amino acids: CATSRGQFPRGETQYF.